Each of the 24 T cell receptor beta chains below was sequenced from the same sample in a study of T-cell reconstitution after alpha-beta-depleted transplantation in children. The TCRbeta library incorporated unique molecular identifiers. TCRdb reprocessed the PCR reads with MiXCR, giving one entry per CDR3 protein. The data show about 160,000 distinct CDR3 sequences, around 10% seen once. Material: PBMCs, obtained before TCRalphabeta/CD19-depleted stem cell transplant. These receptors originate from a boy aged 2 to 10 with acute myeloid leukemia, due to receive a stem cell transplant.

This clonotype was seen repeatedly, ten times or more. The rearrangement joins TRBV11-2 to TRBJ1-1; D not resolved. CDR1 and CDR2 (germline): SGHAT, FQNNGV. The CDR3 totals 11 residues. Trimming removed 1 base at V and 7 bases at J, with 4 bases between. The CDR3 reads CASSLAREAFF. For the CDR3, the DNA is TGTGCCAGCAGCTTAGCCCGTGAAGCTTTCTTT.

The V call is TRBV7-6, the J call TRBJ1-5; possible D gene TRBD1, 6 bases. V lost 4 bases and J 5 bases, leaving 9 bases between the germline ends. This CDR3 is built from 13 residues. Germline V lookup: CDR1 SGHVS, CDR2 FNYEAQ. CDR3 loop: CASSYHRDQPQHF. CDR3 nucleotide sequence: TGTGCCAGCAGCTACCACAGGGATCAGCCCCAGCATTTT.

V is TRBV6-4 and J is TRBJ2-2; D may be TRBD1 (5 bases). The V end was cut by 8 bases, the J end by 4 bases, with 11 bases between. The length of the CDR3 is 13 residues. Germline-derived CDR1 and CDR2 are MRHNA and SNTAGT. The CDR3 nucleotides are TGTGCCAGCGGCAGGGATGGCACCGGGGAGCTGTTTTTT. This gives the protein CASGRDGTGELFF.

Many counts were recorded for this clonotype. The chain is built from TRBV3-1 and TRBJ1-2; the match to TRBD1 covers 10 bases. This CDR3 contains 14 residues. The V gene end was trimmed by 0 bases and the J gene end by 8 bases; junction bases not matched to a gene: 3. Germline V gene sequence: CDR1 LGHDT, CDR2 YNNKEL (reference sequence). CDR3 DNA: TGTGCCAGCAGCCAAGAAGGACAGGGGGAAGGCTACACCTTC. Translating it yields CASSQEGQGEGYTF.

This clonotype was detected ten times or more. This chain joins TRBV20-1 and TRBJ2-1; 9 positions match TRBD1. This CDR3 is 15 amino acids long. Trimming at V came to 6 bases and at J to 9 bases, leaving 15 bases not matched to a gene. CDR1 is DFQATT and CDR2 is SNEGSKA in the germline V gene (reference sequence). In DNA, the CDR3 is TGCAGTGCCTCCCGGGACAGGGTTTTGGGAGGTGAGCAGTTCTTC. Amino acids: CSASRDRVLGGEQFF.

Ten or more counts support this clonotype. One end of the junction does not line up with germline, which may come from a read error. The rearrangement uses TRBV29-1 and TRBJ2-1; D not certain. From germline, CDR1 is SQVTM and CDR2 ANQGSEA. The CDR3 totals 8 residues. CDR3 sequence (DNA): TGCAGCGTTGAGATAGGAATCTTC. This translates into CSVEIGIF.

This clonotype was counted at least ten times. V gene TRBV6-4 combines with J gene TRBJ2-3; TRBD1 aligns across 7 bases. Germline CDR1 reads MRHNA; CDR2 reads SNTAGT. V lost 2 bases, J lost 3 bases, and 2 bases stayed unmatched. The CDR3 runs to 14 residues. Here the CDR3 DNA reads TGTGCCAGCAGTGACGCACAGGGGACAGATACGCAGTATTTT. Translating gives CASSDAQGTDTQYF.

This clonotype was recorded at least ten times. A junction boundary mismatches the germline segment, possibly from a read error. The CDR3 nucleotides are TGCGCCAGCAGCCCGGGGGGGACGGAGAGTTTTAGAACCGTGGAGCTGTTTTTT. Translating it yields CASSPGGTESFRTVELFF. V usage is TRBV5-1 and J usage is TRBJ2-2; 8 bases line up with TRBD2. This CDR3 region has 18 residues. Per the germline V gene, CDR1 is SGHRS and CDR2 is YFSETQ.

The chain couples TRBV2 to TRBJ2-1; D possibly matches TRBD1 or TRBD2 (5 bases each). CDR3 size: 13 residues. V lost 3 bases, J lost 10 bases, and 13 bases lay in between. Germline assignment: CDR1 SNHLY and CDR2 FYNNEI. The chain's CDR3 is CASSEWGLGEQFF. The CDR3 region has the DNA TGTGCCAGCAGTGAGTGGGGGTTAGGAGAGCAGTTCTTC.

This clonotype was picked up a small number of times. J is TRBJ1-2 and V is TRBV20-1; 9 nucleotides agree with TRBD1. There are 17 residues in the CDR3. The germline gives CDR1 DFQATT, CDR2 SNEGSKA (reference sequence). Trimming cost V 4 bases and J 1 base; bases outside gene matches: 13. The CDR3 protein is CSATKPGQGPFNYGYTF. CDR3 DNA sequence: TGCAGTGCTACCAAACCGGGACAGGGTCCCTTTAACTATGGCTACACCTTC.

At least ten counts were recorded for this clonotype. The V gene is TRBV27, the J gene TRBJ2-7, with 7 positions matching TRBD1. Germline V gene lookup returns CDR1 MNHEY and CDR2 SMNVEV (reference sequence). The CDR3 totals 13 residues. Trimming took 9 bases from V and 0 from J; bases not matched to a gene: 5. CDR3 loop: CARLNRGSYEQYV. CDR3 bases: TGTGCCAGACTTAACAGGGGCTCCTACGAGCAGTACGTC.

This clonotype came up many times. The chain has TRBV20-1 and TRBJ2-3; 9 bases align to TRBD2. This CDR3 is built from 18 residues. V lost 2 bases, J lost 4 bases, and 16 bases stayed unmatched. The germline CDR1 and CDR2 sequences are DFQATT and SNEGSKA (reference sequence). This CDR3 is CSARLIAGGQRDPDTQYF. The CDR3 DNA is TGCAGTGCTAGACTGATCGCGGGGGGGCAAAGGGACCCAGATACGCAGTATTTT.

There are many counts of this clonotype. The chain combines TRBV20-1 with TRBJ1-3, with 8 nucleotides matching TRBD1. This CDR3 is 19 amino acids long. J was trimmed by 0 bases and V by 1 base; bases with no gene match: 14. The germline V gene encodes CDR1 DFQATT and CDR2 SNEGSKA (reference sequence). In DNA form, the CDR3 reads TGCAGTGCTAGAGTCCTAGGACAGGGAGCCCTATACTCTGGAAACACCATATATTTT. Translated, it gives CSARVLGQGALYSGNTIYF.

This clonotype came up many times. The chain employs TRBV12-3 or TRBV12-4 and TRBJ2-1; 8 bases are shared with TRBD2. The CDR3 runs 15 residues. V lost 2 bases to trimming and J lost 6 bases; unmatched junction nucleotides: 6. For the CDR3, the DNA is TGTGCCAGCAGTTTACCCGGGGGGGCCCGCAATGAGCAGTTCTTC. Its translation: CASSLPGGARNEQFF.

This clonotype was seen at least ten times. The genes are TRBV20-1 and TRBJ2-7; the match to TRBD2 covers 7 bases. Germline CDR1 is DFQATT and CDR2 is SNEGSKA (reference sequence). The CDR3 consists of 13 residues. J was trimmed by 2 bases and V by 6 bases; bases with no gene match: 7. CDR3 DNA sequence: TGCAGTGCCCCCCCGGGAGGCACCTACGAGCAGTACTTC. Translating it yields CSAPPGGTYEQYF.

This clonotype was counted at least ten times. The V gene is TRBV20-1, the J gene TRBJ2-1; a weak D match, TRBD2 (6 bases). CDR1 is DFQATT, CDR2 SNEGSKA, per germline (reference sequence). The germline V and J ends were trimmed by 5 bases and 8 bases, with 10 bases remaining between them. This CDR3 contains 11 residues. CDR3 residues: CSAPRGDEQFF. The CDR3 bases are TGCAGTGCTCCGCGGGGCGATGAGCAGTTCTTC.

This clonotype was seen at least ten times. The chain joins TRBV3-1 to TRBJ1-1, with unresolved D. With 3 bases removed from V and 1 base from J, the gap between germline ends came to 9 bases. This CDR3 is built from 14 residues. Germline V gene lookup returns CDR1 LGHDT and CDR2 YNNKEL (reference sequence). CDR3 in DNA: TGTGCCAGCAGCCACTCGGTAACGAACACTGAAGCTTTCTTT. It yields the protein CASSHSVTNTEAFF.

CDR3 protein: CASSIPYRGANTEAFF. DNA for the CDR3: TGCGCCAGCAGCATCCCCTACAGGGGGGCTAACACTGAAGCTTTCTTT. This sequence joins TRBV5-1 and TRBJ1-1, with TRBD1 matching over 8 bases. The CDR3 has 16 amino acids. From germline, CDR1 is SGHRS and CDR2 YFSETQ. V shed 4 bases, J shed 2 bases, and the junction held 10 bases outside the gene matches.

This clonotype was seen a handful of times. The V and J genes are TRBV11-1 and TRBJ2-3, with 9 bases fitting TRBD2. CDR3 size: 18 residues. The germline V gene has CDR1 SGHAT and CDR2 FQDESV (reference sequence). The ends lost 4 bases at V and 4 bases at J; junction bases unmatched: 15. The CDR3 DNA is TGTGCCAGCAGCTCCACAAAGCCCTCTAGCGGGATTTCAGATACGCAGTATTTT. This codes for CASSSTKPSSGISDTQYF.

Many counts were recorded for this clonotype. This chain links TRBV27 with TRBJ2-7; 11 nucleotides match TRBD1. The V segment lost 5 bases and the J segment 6 bases; nucleotides outside the gene matches: 12. The CDR3 sequence is 16 residues long. Germline V gene sequence: CDR1 MNHEY, CDR2 SMNVEV (reference sequence). The CDR3 loop reads CASSRLPIGTGGEQYF. CDR3 nucleotide sequence: TGTGCCAGCAGTCGACTCCCGATAGGGACAGGGGGCGAGCAGTACTTC.

The chain combines TRBV5-6 with TRBJ1-1; D unresolved. The CDR3 is made up of 12 amino acids. Germline V gives CDR1 SGHDT, CDR2 YYEEEE. Trimming cost V 4 bases and J 6 bases, with 10 bases left between them. CDR3 bases: TGTGCCAGCAGCCCCTGGGGATCTGAAGCTTTCTTT. As protein: CASSPWGSEAFF.

This clonotype was picked up many times. The chain recombines TRBV5-1 with TRBJ2-5; TRBD1 aligns across 7 bases. The CDR3 extends over 16 amino acids. With V trimmed by 0 bases and J by 9 bases, 14 bases remained unmatched. CDR1 is SGHRS, CDR2 YFSETQ, per germline. The CDR3 loop reads CASSLVWTGADGAQYF. In DNA form, the CDR3 reads TGCGCCAGCAGCTTGGTGTGGACAGGAGCCGATGGGGCCCAGTACTTC.

About this clonotype itself: It may be a read error: a sequence one base away is much more abundant. Here the CDR3 omits its conserved ending phenylalanine or tryptophan, so a read error is the likely source. The chain recombines TRBV10-3 with TRBJ2-7, with TRBD1 matching over 7 bases. CDR3 length equals 13 residues. V trimming: 4 bases; J trimming: 3 bases; junction bases outside the gene matches: 3. The germline gives CDR1 ENHRY, CDR2 SYGVKD. The CDR3 DNA is TGTGCCATCAGTGGGACAGGCCGCTACGAGCAGTACATC. Translating it yields CAISGTGRYEQYI.

This clonotype occurred many times. The chain employs TRBV20-1 and TRBJ2-2, with D uncertain. Trimming cost V 2 bases and J 4 bases, with 5 bases left between them. The CDR3 contains 12 residues. The germline gives CDR1 DFQATT, CDR2 SNEGSKA (reference sequence). The CDR3 protein is CSARTVTGELFF. The CDR3 DNA reads TGCAGTGCTAGAACTGTCACCGGGGAGCTGTTTTTT.